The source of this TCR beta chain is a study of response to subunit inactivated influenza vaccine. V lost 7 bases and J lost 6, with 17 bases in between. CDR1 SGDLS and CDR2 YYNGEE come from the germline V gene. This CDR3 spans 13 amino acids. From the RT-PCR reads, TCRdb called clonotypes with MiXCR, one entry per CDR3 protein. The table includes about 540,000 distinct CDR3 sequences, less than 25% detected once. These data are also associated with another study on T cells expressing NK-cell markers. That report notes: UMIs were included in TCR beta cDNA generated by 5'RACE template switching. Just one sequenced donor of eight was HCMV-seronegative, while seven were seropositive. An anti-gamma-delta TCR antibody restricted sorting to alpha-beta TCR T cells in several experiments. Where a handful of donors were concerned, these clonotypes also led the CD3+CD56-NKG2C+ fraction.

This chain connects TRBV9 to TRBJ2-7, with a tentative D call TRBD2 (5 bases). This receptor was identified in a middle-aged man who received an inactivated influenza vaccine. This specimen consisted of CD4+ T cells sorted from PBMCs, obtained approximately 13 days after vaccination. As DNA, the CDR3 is TGTGCCAGCCCGACGGAGACGGGGAGCGAGCAGTACTTC. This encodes CASPTETGSEQYF.